Following are 9 T cell receptor beta chains from one sample sequenced in a study of CD8+CD57+ T cells in acquired aplastic anemia. The study profiled TCR beta VDJ and CDR3 using genomic DNA as template. A single record per CDR3 protein comes from TCRdb applying MiXCR to the reads. The table shows 120,000 or so distinct CDR3 sequences, with almost 40% occurring only once. Sequencing was done on patients that had shown CD8+CD57+ cell expansion by flow cytometry. The sequenced sample consisted of sorted CD4+, CD8+, or CD8+CD57+ T cells (not recorded which) from PBMCs. The origin of the receptors is a human donor with aplastic anemia.

This clonotype is termed medium-sized (0.01 to 0.1%). The chain joins TRBV2 to TRBJ2-7; D gene ambiguous. The CDR3 is 13 residues long. With 6 bases removed from V and 3 bases from J, the gap between germline ends came to 12 bases. Germline CDR1 is SNHLY and CDR2 is FYNNEI. The CDR3 spells CASSGLRSYEQYV. CDR3 coding DNA: TGTGCCAGCAGCGGGCTCCGCAGCTACGAGCAGTACGTC.

This clonotype showed up just a few times. CDR3 nucleotides: TGTGCCAGCAGCTTAGGGGACAGGCATAATGAAAAACTGTTTTTT. Residues: CASSLGDRHNEKLFF. The chain carries TRBV4-2 and TRBJ1-4; TRBD1 matches at 8 bases. The CDR3 spans 15 residues. Germline loops: CDR1 LGHNA, CDR2 YNFKEQ. Trimming removed 5 bases from V and 4 bases from J; junction bases left unmatched: 6.

This clonotype was counted many times. The chain is built from TRBV20-1 and TRBJ1-1; 7 positions match TRBD1. Germline V CDR1 and CDR2: DFQATT, SNEGSKA (reference sequence). V shed 0 bases, J shed 8 bases, and the junction held 12 bases outside the gene matches. CDR3 length: 15 residues. The DNA for the CDR3 is TGCAGTGCTAGAGATAGGAGGACAGGCGCGGCCGAAGCTTTCTTT. Its protein product is CSARDRRTGAAEAFF.

The V call is TRBV6-2 or TRBV6-3, the J call TRBJ2-6; a weak D match, TRBD2 (6 bases). V lost 2 bases to trimming and J lost 0 bases, with 8 bases between them. This CDR3 has 16 residues. Germline CDR1 MNHEY, CDR2 SVGEGT. CDR3 amino acids: CASSYTSFSGANVLTF. The CDR3 DNA follows: TGTGCCAGCAGTTACACTAGCTTCTCTGGGGCCAACGTCCTGACTTTC.

As to this clonotype: The missing conserved phenylalanine or tryptophan at the end of this CDR3 makes a read error likely. This chain's CDR3 is CASSAGANEKLFS. CDR3 DNA sequence: TGTGCCAGCAGTGCAGGGGCTAATGAAAAACTGTTTTCT. V gene TRBV2 combines with J gene TRBJ1-4; D perhaps matches TRBD1 (6 bases). In germline, CDR1 is SNHLY, CDR2 FYNNEI. The CDR3 is made up of 13 amino acids. V lost 4 bases, J lost 3 bases, and 6 bases lay in between.

This clonotype was counted at least ten times. The gene calls are TRBV19 and TRBJ2-3; 13 nucleotides line up with TRBD2. V lost 4 bases and J lost 6; bases outside the gene matches: 10. The CDR3 sequence is 17 residues long. From germline, CDR1 is LNHDA and CDR2 SQIVND (reference sequence). The CDR3 reads CASSTTRTSGGRDTQYF. The CDR3 coding sequence is TGTGCCAGTAGTACGACCCGGACTAGCGGGGGTCGTGATACGCAGTATTTT.

This clonotype was observed many times. The rearrangement uses TRBV19 and TRBJ1-1, with D uncertain. Trimming pared 6 bases from V and 5 bases from J, leaving 13 bases between. The CDR3 has 13 amino acids. CDR1 LNHDA and CDR2 SQIVND come from the germline V gene (reference sequence). For the CDR3, the DNA is TGTGCCAGTAGGACCACCTCCGAGACTGAAGCTTTCTTT. This encodes CASRTTSETEAFF.

This clonotype was observed a few times. This chain connects TRBV7-6 to TRBJ2-7, with D maybe TRBD1 (8 bases). The V gene lost 5 bases and the J gene lost 5 bases, with 13 bases spanning the gap. The CDR3 is 13 residues long. The germline CDR1 and CDR2 sequences are SGHVS and FNYEAQ. The CDR3, as DNA: TGTGCCAGCAGCCAACAGGGGGGGGACGAGCAGTACGTC. Amino acids: CASSQQGGDEQYV.

V usage is TRBV10-3 and J usage is TRBJ2-2; D is uncertain. With 0 bases removed from V and 2 bases from J, the gap between germline ends came to 10 bases. The CDR3 is 16 amino acids. The germline V gene has CDR1 ENHRY and CDR2 SYGVKD. The CDR3 sequence is CAISESYAGNTGELFF. DNA of the CDR3: TGTGCCATCAGTGAGTCGTACGCTGGAAACACCGGGGAGCTGTTTTTT.